This entry lists 31 T cell receptor beta chains sequenced from one sample in a study of blood T cells in healthy people across ages (dated by TCRdb to between 2015 and 2017). Library preparation employed 5' RACE. Reads for this sample came from an Illumina HiSeq 2500. A second PCR of 7 to 11 cycles was performed with a sample-barcoded 5' primer and a J-beta primer mix. TCRdb trimmed public reads at Q25 via fastp, called clones via MiXCR and kept in-frame beta chains. A single entry per CDR3 protein holds the most common genes and DNA from its merged rows. This sample has 1.5 million to 2 million distinct CDR3 sequences in its table, and 28% of those were observed once. In total, the top ten clones hold more than 6% of the sample. Sequences were obtained from blood. Receptor source: a woman aged 25 to 39 in good health.

Comment on this clonotype: Sequence at one end of the junction differs from germline and may be a read error. This chain connects TRBV5-1 to TRBJ2-6; D possibly corresponds to TRBD1 (6 bases). This CDR3 contains 13 residues. CDR1 is SGHRS and CDR2 is YFSETQ in the germline V gene. CDR3 in amino acids: CASAPVGAHVLTF. CDR3 DNA sequence: TGCGCCAGTGCCCCGGTGGGGGCCCACGTCCTGACTTTC.

A single count supports this clonotype. This chain uses TRBV18 with TRBJ2-2, with 11 positions matching TRBD2. With 5 bases clipped from V and 4 bases from J, the junction kept 15 bases outside the gene matches. The length of the CDR3 is 19 residues. The germline V gene has CDR1 KGHSH and CDR2 LQKENI. The CDR3 nucleotides are TGTGCCAGCTCAGGTTATGTACTAGCGGGAGCGGAGAGCACCGGGGAGCTGTTTTTT. This codes for CASSGYVLAGAESTGELFF. Using reference TRBV18 and TRBJ2-2 for the parts outside the CDR3, the full variable domain is NAGVMQNPRHLVRRRGQEARLRCSPMKGHSHVYWYRQLPEEGLKFMVYLQKENIIDESGMPKERFSAEFPKEGPSILRIQQVVRGDSAAYFCASSGYVLAGAESTGELFFGEGSRLTVL.

This clonotype has a count of ten or more. The rearrangement uses TRBV7-6 and TRBJ2-7; TRBD2 aligns across 9 bases. Per germline, CDR1 SGHVS and CDR2 FNYEAQ. The CDR3 has 18 amino acids. V lost 5 bases and J lost 6; bases outside the gene matches: 20. The CDR3 nucleotides read TGTGCCAGCAGCCAGATCCCCGGGACTAGCTCACTTTCAAGCGAGCAGTACTTC. This sequence encodes CASSQIPGTSSLSSEQYF.

This chain connects TRBV27 to TRBJ1-2, with a weak D call TRBD1 (5 bases). V gave up 6 bases and J gave up 1 base, with 12 bases separating them. The CDR3 contains 14 residues. Germline values: CDR1 MNHEY, CDR2 SMNVEV (reference sequence). CDR3 loop: CASRPEGFNYGYTF. The CDR3 nucleotides are TGTGCCAGCAGGCCCGAGGGGTTTAACTATGGCTACACCTTC.

This clonotype was seen ten or more times. This chain joins TRBV6-5 and TRBJ2-7; D ambiguous. Trimming stripped 7 bases from V and 2 bases from J, with 24 bases between. This CDR3 is 17 amino acids long. Germline V gene sequence: CDR1 MNHEY, CDR2 SVGAGI. CDR3 residues: CASTTPNPNPSTYEQYF. The DNA of the CDR3 is TGTGCCAGCACCACCCCCAATCCGAATCCGTCAACCTACGAGCAGTACTTC.

The CDR3 loop is CASGEAGKANDEQYF. In DNA, the CDR3 is TGTGCTAGTGGTGAGGCGGGGAAGGCGAACGACGAGCAGTACTTC. This rearrangement joins TRBV12-5 to TRBJ2-7, with D perhaps matching TRBD2 (6 bases). In germline, CDR1 is LGHNT, CDR2 FRNRAP. The CDR3 sequence is 15 residues long. V was cut by 5 bases and J by 5 bases, with 19 bases left in between.

As DNA, the CDR3 is TGTGCCAGCAGCTTGAGTAGTGGACAGGGGAGTCAGCCCCAGCATTTT. It codes for CASSLSSGQGSQPQHF. The V gene is TRBV5-5, the J gene TRBJ1-5; 9 nucleotides align to TRBD1. Unmatched junction bases numbered 8, after V lost 1 base and J lost 6 bases. CDR1 and CDR2 (germline): SGHKS, YYEKEE (reference sequence). The CDR3 covers 16 residues. Using reference TRBV5-5 and TRBJ1-5 for the parts outside the CDR3, the full variable domain is DAGVTQSPTHLIKTRGQQVTLRCSPISGHKSVSWYQQVLGQGPQFIFQYYEKEERGRGNFPDRFSARQFPNYSSELNVNALLLGDSALYLCASSLSSGQGSQPQHFGDGTRLSIL.

This clonotype came up many times. This chain uses TRBV9 with TRBJ1-2, with 7 positions matching TRBD1. Germline values: CDR1 SGDLS, CDR2 YYNGEE. Germline trimming cut 3 bases from V and 8 bases from J; bases unmatched to any gene: 10. The CDR3 sequence is 14 residues long. CDR3 in amino acids: CASSGQGGYGGYTF. In DNA, the CDR3 is TGTGCCAGCAGCGGACAGGGAGGATATGGAGGCTACACCTTC.

This clonotype was seen more than once but under ten times. The rearrangement uses TRBV10-3 and TRBJ2-3; 7 positions match TRBD1. V shed 3 bases and J 7 bases; nucleotides not matched to a gene: 4. CDR3 size: 13 residues. Per germline, CDR1 ENHRY and CDR2 SYGVKD. The CDR3: CAISEGDSNTQYF. The CDR3 coding sequence is TGTGCCATCAGTGAAGGGGACAGTAATACGCAGTATTTT.

As regards this clonotype: A much larger clone differs by one base, so this may be a read error. CDR3 region: CASSIGRGSTDTQYF. The CDR3 DNA reads TGTGCCAGCAGTATAGGGAGGGGTAGCACAGATACGCAGTATTTT. V and J are TRBV6-5 and TRBJ2-3, with TRBD2 identical over 7 bases. Germline values: CDR1 MNHEY, CDR2 SVGAGI. The CDR3 extends over 15 amino acids. V shed 5 bases, J shed 0 bases, and the junction held 5 bases outside the gene matches.

The CDR3 region is CASSQDRGASGFSYGQYF. The CDR3 DNA sequence: TGCGCCAGCAGCCAGGACAGGGGAGCTAGCGGGTTCTCCTACGGGCAGTACTTC. V gene TRBV5-1 combines with J gene TRBJ2-5, with D perhaps TRBD1 (9 bases). This CDR3 contains 18 residues. V was trimmed by 4 bases and J by 11 bases, leaving 33 bases between them. Per germline, CDR1 SGHRS and CDR2 YFSETQ.

The rearrangement links TRBV6-1 to TRBJ2-1; D is possibly TRBD1 (6 bases). The germline CDR1 and CDR2 sequences are MNHNS and SASEGT. This CDR3 contains 15 residues. V lost 6 bases, J lost 11 bases, and 23 bases lay in between. In nucleotides, the CDR3 is TGTGCCAGCAGGGACCGGGACAAGGTTTTAATGAAGCAGTTCTTC. This translates into CASRDRDKVLMKQFF.

The J gene is TRBJ2-5, the V gene TRBV4-3, with TRBD2 as a possible D gene (6 bases). The CDR3 consists of 15 residues. In germline, CDR1 is LGHNA, CDR2 YSLEER. V lost 4 bases to trimming and J lost 0 bases, with 12 bases between them. CDR3 bases: TGCGCCAGCAGCCTCAGCCTAGCGAACCAAGAGACCCAGTACTTC. This gives the protein CASSLSLANQETQYF.

The rearrangement uses TRBV5-5 and TRBJ2-3; D is ambiguous. CDR3 length: 12 amino acids. Trimming cost V 1 base and J 5 bases, with 5 bases left between them. Germline CDR1 SGHKS, CDR2 YYEKEE (reference sequence). CDR3 loop: CASSLNLDTQYF. As DNA, the CDR3 is TGTGCCAGCAGCTTGAACTTAGATACGCAGTATTTT.

With regard to this clonotype: A much larger clone sits a single nucleotide away, making a read error possible. Here the CDR3 reads CSVEKQYF. In nucleotides, the CDR3 is TGCAGCGTTGAGAAGCAGTACTTC. The genes are TRBV29-1 and TRBJ2-4; D unresolved. Germline CDR1 SQVTM, CDR2 ANQGSEA. V was clipped by 3 bases and J by 13 bases, with 4 bases between them. This CDR3 is 8 amino acids long.

The chain is built from TRBV20-1 and TRBJ1-2, with no clear D. Trimming took 3 bases from V and 1 from J, leaving 15 bases between them. The CDR3 consists of 15 residues. CDR1 and CDR2 from the germline V gene are DFQATT and SNEGSKA (reference sequence). The CDR3 DNA follows: TGCAGTGCTAGTTTACCCGGGCTGCTTAACTATGGCTACACCTTC. Translated: CSASLPGLLNYGYTF.

The chain joins TRBV29-1 to TRBJ2-1; 13 bases match TRBD2. The germline V gene has CDR1 SQVTM and CDR2 ANQGSEA. The ends lost 5 bases at V and 7 bases at J; junction bases unmatched: 5. This CDR3 contains 14 residues. The CDR3 region is CSVNGLAGANEQFF. The CDR3 coding sequence is TGCAGCGTTAACGGACTAGCGGGGGCGAATGAGCAGTTCTTC.

Details on this clonotype: This clone may be a read error of a much larger clone one base away. The chain recombines TRBV20-1 with TRBJ2-7; perhaps D is TRBD1 or TRBD2 (5 bases each). Germline CDR1 is DFQATT and CDR2 is SNEGSKA (reference sequence). The CDR3 is 13 residues long. The CDR3 bases are TGCAGCCCCCGCCGGGGCAGCCCCTACGAGCAGTACTTC. As protein: CSPRRGSPYEQYF.

In its sample, this clonotype was seen many times. This rearrangement joins TRBV12-3 or TRBV12-4 to TRBJ2-1; tentative D call: TRBD2 (6 bases). The CDR3 consists of 14 residues. Trimming removed 6 bases at V and 4 bases at J, with 13 bases between. This CDR3 reads CASSQVGGYNEQFF. DNA of the CDR3: TGTGCCAGCAGCCAGGTGGGGGGTTACAATGAGCAGTTCTTC.

This sequence joins TRBV12-3 or TRBV12-4 and TRBJ2-1; no clear D gene. The V and J ends lost 6 bases and 8 bases respectively, with 8 bases between them. CDR3 length equals 11 residues. CDR3 coding DNA: TGTGCCAGCAGGTCGACTCATGAGCAGTTCTTC. Its protein product is CASRSTHEQFF.

This clonotype was observed a single time. The junction departs from germline at one end; a sequencing error may be responsible. Written as DNA, the CDR3 is TGTGACATCAGTGAGGCGACAGGTTTTAACACCGGGGAGCTGTTTTTT. It specifies CDISEATGFNTGELFF. This sequence joins TRBV10-3 and TRBJ2-2, with D perhaps matching TRBD1 (6 bases). The CDR3 is 16 amino acids. The germline CDR1 and CDR2 sequences are ENHRY and SYGVKD.

This rearrangement joins TRBV5-1 to TRBJ1-6; the D is unclear. Trimming shortened V by 4 bases and J by 8 bases, and 10 bases separated the two germline ends. The CDR3 contains 13 residues. CDR1 SGHRS and CDR2 YFSETQ come from the germline V gene. The CDR3 reads CASSAGADSPLHF. CDR3 coding DNA: TGCGCCAGCAGCGCAGGAGCCGATTCACCCCTCCACTTT. Full variable domain (outside the CDR3, taken from reference TRBV5-1 and TRBJ1-6): KAGVTQTPRYLIKTRGQQVTLSCSPISGHRSVSWYQQTPGQGLQFLFEYFSETQRNKGNFPGRFSGRQFSNSRSEMNVSTLELGDSALYLCASSAGADSPLHFGNGTRLTVT.

This clonotype occurred a few times. The V gene is TRBV20-1, the J gene TRBJ2-1; 9 bases line up with TRBD1. J lost 4 bases, V lost 6 bases, and 10 bases had no gene match. CDR1 and CDR2 (germline): DFQATT, SNEGSKA (reference sequence). The CDR3 loop spans 15 amino acids. CDR3 loop: CSAPPPGTGYNEQFF. The CDR3 region has the DNA TGCAGTGCACCTCCCCCCGGGACAGGGTACAATGAGCAGTTCTTC.

The chain uses TRBV6-6 and TRBJ2-1; the D gene is possibly TRBD2 (6 bases). The V and J ends lost 6 bases and 6 bases respectively, with 18 bases between them. This CDR3 has 15 amino acids. Germline loops: CDR1 MNHNY, CDR2 SVGAGI (reference sequence). This chain's CDR3 is CASSRGTSYLNEQFF. CDR3 DNA sequence: TGTGCCAGCAGCCGCGGGACTTCCTACCTCAATGAGCAGTTCTTC.

A few counts support this clonotype. Here the CDR3 DNA reads TGTGCCACCAGCCCGCGGGACAGGGGGTCGACTGAGCAGTTCTTC. Its protein product is CATSPRDRGSTEQFF. The chain joins TRBV15 to TRBJ2-1; 11 nucleotides line up with TRBD1. There are 15 residues in the CDR3. From germline, CDR1 is LNHNV and CDR2 YYDKDF (reference sequence). The ends lost 5 bases at V and 9 bases at J; junction bases unmatched: 9.

The V and J genes are TRBV18 and TRBJ2-3; D is unclear. Between the trimmed V and J ends, which lost 7 bases and 1 base, there was a span of 15 bases. The CDR3 extends over 15 amino acids. Looked up from germline, CDR1 is KGHSH and CDR2 is LQKENI. As DNA, the CDR3 is TGTGCCAGCTACCTGACAAGCGACGGCACAGATACGCAGTATTTT. Translated: CASYLTSDGTDTQYF.

The sample holds many counts of this clonotype. J is TRBJ2-1 and V is TRBV7-3; 10 bases align to TRBD2. Germline CDR1 is SGHTA and CDR2 is FQGTGA. The J segment lost 4 bases and the V segment lost 5 bases, leaving 5 bases of the junction unmatched. There are 15 residues in the CDR3. The CDR3 bases are TGTGCCAGCAGCGCACTAGCGGGGCCTTACAATGAGCAGTTCTTC. Protein sequence: CASSALAGPYNEQFF.

This clonotype showed up just a few times. The rearrangement joins TRBV7-7 to TRBJ2-5; 8 nucleotides agree with TRBD1. Germline assignment: CDR1 SSHAT and CDR2 FNYEAQ (reference sequence). V lost 3 bases, J lost 1 base, and 7 bases stayed unmatched. This CDR3 spans 16 amino acids. This CDR3 is CASSLIRTGTQETQYF. The CDR3 DNA sequence: TGTGCCAGCAGCTTGATAAGGACAGGGACCCAAGAGACCCAGTACTTC. Looking up the rest from reference TRBV7-7 and TRBJ2-5 gives the full variable domain: GAGVSQSPRYKVTKRGQDVTLRCDPISSHATLYWYQQALGQGPEFLTYFNYEAQPDKSGLPSDRFSAERPEGSISTLTIQRTEQRDSAMYRCASSLIRTGTQETQYFGPGTRLLVL.

The chain recombines TRBV7-2 with TRBJ1-2; the D is unclear. Germline lookup yields CDR1 SGHTA and CDR2 FQGNSA. V lost 1 base, J lost 8 bases, and 17 bases lay in between. The CDR3 spans 15 residues. CDR3 protein: CASSLVDRSEDGYTF. As DNA, the CDR3 is TGTGCCAGCAGCTTAGTCGACCGTTCCGAGGACGGCTACACCTTC.

V is TRBV28 and J is TRBJ1-5; D remains ambiguous. Trimming shortened V by 6 bases and J by 11 bases, and 26 bases separated the two germline ends. From germline, CDR1 is MDHEN and CDR2 SYDVKM. CDR3 length: 16 amino acids. CDR3 DNA sequence: TGTGCCAGCAGCTACCTGGGCAGCGCCGCCCAATCGACCCAGCATTTT. Amino acid sequence: CASSYLGSAAQSTQHF.

A word on this clonotype: This may come from a read error, since a much larger clone is one base off. The J gene is TRBJ1-2, the V gene TRBV25-1; D remains unclear. CDR1 is MGHDK, CDR2 SYGVNS, per germline. This CDR3 contains 14 residues. Trimming stripped 6 bases from V and 2 bases from J, with 13 bases between. The CDR3 DNA reads as TGTGCCAGCAGCAGGACCAGCGGCAACTATGGCTACACCTTC. Translation gives CASSRTSGNYGYTF.